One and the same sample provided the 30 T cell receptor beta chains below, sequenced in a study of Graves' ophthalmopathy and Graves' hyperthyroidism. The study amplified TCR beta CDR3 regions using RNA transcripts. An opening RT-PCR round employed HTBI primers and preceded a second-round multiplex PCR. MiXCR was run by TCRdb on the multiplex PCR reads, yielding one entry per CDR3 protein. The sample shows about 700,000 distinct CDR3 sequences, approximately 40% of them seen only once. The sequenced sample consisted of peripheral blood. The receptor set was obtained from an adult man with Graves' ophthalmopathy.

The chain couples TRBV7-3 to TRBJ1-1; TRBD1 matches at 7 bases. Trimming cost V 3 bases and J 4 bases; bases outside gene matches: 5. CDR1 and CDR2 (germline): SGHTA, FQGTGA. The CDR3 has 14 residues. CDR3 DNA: TGTGCCAGCAGCTTTTCAGGGGGGATCACTGAAGCTTTCTTT. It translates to CASSFSGGITEAFF.

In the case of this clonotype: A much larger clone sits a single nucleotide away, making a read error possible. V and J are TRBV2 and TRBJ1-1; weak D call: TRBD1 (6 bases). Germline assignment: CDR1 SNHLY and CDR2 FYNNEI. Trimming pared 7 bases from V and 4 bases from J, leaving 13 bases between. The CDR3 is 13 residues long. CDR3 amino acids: CASKGGHGTEAFF. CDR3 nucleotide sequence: TGTGCCAGCAAGGGGGGGCACGGCACTGAAGCTTTCTTT.

The CDR3 nucleotides are TGTGCCAGCAGCCAGAACCGGGACAGGAACACTGAAGCTTTCTTT. Protein: CASSQNRDRNTEAFF. The chain employs TRBV6-6 and TRBJ1-1; TRBD1 matches 7 bases. V gave up 6 bases and J gave up 1 base; unmatched junction bases: 8. Germline V lookup: CDR1 MNHNY, CDR2 SVGAGI (reference sequence). The length of the CDR3 is 15 residues.

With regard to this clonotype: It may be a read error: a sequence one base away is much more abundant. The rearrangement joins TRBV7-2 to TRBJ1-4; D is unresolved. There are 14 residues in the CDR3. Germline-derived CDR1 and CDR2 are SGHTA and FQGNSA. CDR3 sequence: CAGSLEATNEKLFF. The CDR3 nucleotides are TGTGCCGGCAGCTTAGAAGCAACTAATGAAAAACTGTTTTTT.

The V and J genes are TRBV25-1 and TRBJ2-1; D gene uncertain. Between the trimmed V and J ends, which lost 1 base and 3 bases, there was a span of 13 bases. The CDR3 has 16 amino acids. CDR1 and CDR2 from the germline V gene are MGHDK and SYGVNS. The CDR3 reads CASSESSGASYNEQFF. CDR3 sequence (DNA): TGTGCCAGCAGTGAATCTTCCGGAGCTAGCTACAATGAGCAGTTCTTC. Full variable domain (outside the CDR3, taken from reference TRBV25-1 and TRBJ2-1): EADIYQTPRYLVIGTGKKITLECSQTMGHDKMYWYQQDPGMELHLIHYSYGVNSTEKGDLSSESTVSRIRTEHFPLTLESARPSHTSQYLCASSESSGASYNEQFFGPGTRLTVL.

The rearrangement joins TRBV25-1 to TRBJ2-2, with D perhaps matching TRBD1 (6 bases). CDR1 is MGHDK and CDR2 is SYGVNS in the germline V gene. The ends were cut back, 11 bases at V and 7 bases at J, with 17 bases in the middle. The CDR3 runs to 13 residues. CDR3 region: CAWTQGLGGELFF. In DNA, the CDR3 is TGTGCCTGGACCCAGGGGTTAGGCGGGGAGCTGTTTTTT. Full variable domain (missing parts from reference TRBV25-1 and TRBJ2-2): EADIYQTPRYLVIGTGKKITLECSQTMGHDKMYWYQQDPGMELHLIHYSYGVNSTEKGDLSSESTVSRIRTEHFPLTLESARPSHTSQYLCAWTQGLGGELFFGEGSRLTVL.

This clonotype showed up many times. The CDR3 DNA follows: TGTGCCAGCAGCTCTCAACAGGGGGCCGAGCAGTACTTC. It yields the protein CASSSQQGAEQYF. The chain uses TRBV7-3 and TRBJ2-7, with 9 nucleotides matching TRBD1. Per the germline V gene, CDR1 is SGHTA and CDR2 is FQGTGA. V dropped 4 bases and J dropped 6; count of bases not matched to a gene: 4. This CDR3 contains 13 residues.

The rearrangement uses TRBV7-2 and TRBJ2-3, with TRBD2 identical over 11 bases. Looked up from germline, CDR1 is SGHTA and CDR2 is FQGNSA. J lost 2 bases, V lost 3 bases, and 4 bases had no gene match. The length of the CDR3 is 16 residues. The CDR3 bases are TGTGCCAGCAGCTTGTCGGGACTAGCGGCCACAGATACGCAGTATTTT. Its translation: CASSLSGLAATDTQYF.

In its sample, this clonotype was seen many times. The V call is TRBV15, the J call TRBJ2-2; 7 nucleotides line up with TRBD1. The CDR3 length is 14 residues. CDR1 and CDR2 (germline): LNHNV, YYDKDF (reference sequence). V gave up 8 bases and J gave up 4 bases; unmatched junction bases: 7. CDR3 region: CATQDRESTGELFF. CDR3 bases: TGTGCCACCCAAGACAGGGAGAGCACCGGGGAGCTGTTTTTT.

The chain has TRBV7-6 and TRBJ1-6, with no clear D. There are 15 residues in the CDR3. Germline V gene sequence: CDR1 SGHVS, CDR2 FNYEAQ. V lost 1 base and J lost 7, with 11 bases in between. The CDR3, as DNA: TGTGCCAGCAGCTTAGTAAAGGCGGAGAATTCACCCCTCCACTTT. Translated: CASSLVKAENSPLHF.

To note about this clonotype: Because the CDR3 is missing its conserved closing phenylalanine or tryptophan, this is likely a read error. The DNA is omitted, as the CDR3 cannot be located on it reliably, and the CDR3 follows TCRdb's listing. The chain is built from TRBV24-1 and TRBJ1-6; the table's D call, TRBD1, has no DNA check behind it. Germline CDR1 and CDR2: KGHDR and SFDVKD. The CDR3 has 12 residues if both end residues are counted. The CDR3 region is CATSDPGTGPGI.

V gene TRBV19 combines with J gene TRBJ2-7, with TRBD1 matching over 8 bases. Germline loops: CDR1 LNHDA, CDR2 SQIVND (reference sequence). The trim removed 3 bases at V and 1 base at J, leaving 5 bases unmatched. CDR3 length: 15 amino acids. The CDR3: CASSILGQGSYEQYF. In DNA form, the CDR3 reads TGTGCCAGTAGTATCCTCGGACAGGGATCCTACGAGCAGTACTTC.

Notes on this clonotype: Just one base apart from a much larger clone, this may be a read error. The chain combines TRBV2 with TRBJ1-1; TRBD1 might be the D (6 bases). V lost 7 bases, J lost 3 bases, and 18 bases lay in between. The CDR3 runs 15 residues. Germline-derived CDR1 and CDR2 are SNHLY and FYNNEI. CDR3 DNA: TGTGCCAGCATTCAAAAGAGGACAGAGGACACTGAAGCTTTCTTT. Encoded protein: CASIQKRTEDTEAFF.

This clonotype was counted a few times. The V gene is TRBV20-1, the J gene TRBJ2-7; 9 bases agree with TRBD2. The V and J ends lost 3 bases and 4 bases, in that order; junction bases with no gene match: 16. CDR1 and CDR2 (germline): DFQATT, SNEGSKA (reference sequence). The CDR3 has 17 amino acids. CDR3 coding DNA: TGCAGTGCTAGGAAAGCGGGGGGAGGCGGCGGCGGGTACGAGCAGTACTTC. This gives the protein CSARKAGGGGGGYEQYF.

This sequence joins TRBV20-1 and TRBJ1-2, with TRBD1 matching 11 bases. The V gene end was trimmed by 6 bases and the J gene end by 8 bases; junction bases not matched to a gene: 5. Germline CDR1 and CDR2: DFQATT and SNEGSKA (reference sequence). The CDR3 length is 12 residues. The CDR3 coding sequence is TGCAGTGCGCGGACAGGGGGCGGGGGCTACACCTTC. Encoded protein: CSARTGGGGYTF.

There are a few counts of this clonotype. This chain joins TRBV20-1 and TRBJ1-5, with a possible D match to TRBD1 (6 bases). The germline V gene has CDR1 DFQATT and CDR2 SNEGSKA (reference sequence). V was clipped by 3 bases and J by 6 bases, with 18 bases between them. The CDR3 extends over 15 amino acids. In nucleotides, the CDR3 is TGCAGTGCTAGTTACAGCTCAGGAGGGGGTCAGCCCCAGCATTTT. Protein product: CSASYSSGGGQPQHF.

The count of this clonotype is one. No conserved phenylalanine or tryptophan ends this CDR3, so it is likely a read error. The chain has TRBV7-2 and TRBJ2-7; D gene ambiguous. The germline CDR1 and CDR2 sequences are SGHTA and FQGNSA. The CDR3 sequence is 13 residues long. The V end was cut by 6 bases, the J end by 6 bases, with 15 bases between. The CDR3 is CASSLFPSGEQYL. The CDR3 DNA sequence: TGTGCCAGCAGTTTATTTCCCTCGGGCGAGCAGTACCTC.

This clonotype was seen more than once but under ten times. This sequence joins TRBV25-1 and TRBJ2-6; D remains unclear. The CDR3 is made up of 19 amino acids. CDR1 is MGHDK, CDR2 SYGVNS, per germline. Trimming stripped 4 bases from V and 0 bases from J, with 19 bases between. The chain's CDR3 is CASSAAVGWESSGANVLTF. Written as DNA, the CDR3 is TGTGCCAGCAGTGCTGCGGTGGGGTGGGAATCCTCTGGGGCCAACGTCCTGACTTTC.

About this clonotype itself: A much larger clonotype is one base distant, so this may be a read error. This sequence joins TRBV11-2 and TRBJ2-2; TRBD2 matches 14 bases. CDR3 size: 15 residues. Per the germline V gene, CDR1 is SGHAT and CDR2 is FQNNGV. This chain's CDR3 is CAGSLGLAGAGELFF. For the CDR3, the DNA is TGTGCCGGCAGCTTGGGACTAGCGGGAGCCGGGGAGCTGTTTTTT.

The CDR3 loop reads CASSIPVSGELFF. CDR3 nucleotides: TGTGCCAGTAGTATCCCGGTGTCCGGGGAGCTGTTTTTT. The rearrangement links TRBV19 to TRBJ2-2; D remains unclear. The length of the CDR3 is 13 residues. V was pared by 3 bases and J by 6 bases, with 8 bases between. The germline CDR1 and CDR2 sequences are LNHDA and SQIVND (reference sequence).

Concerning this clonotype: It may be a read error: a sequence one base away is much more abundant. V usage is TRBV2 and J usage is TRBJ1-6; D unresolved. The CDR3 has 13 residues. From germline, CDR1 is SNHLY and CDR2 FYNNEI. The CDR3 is CASSDRFSSPPHF. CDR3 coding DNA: TGTGCCAGCAGTGACAGGTTTAGCTCACCCCCCCACTTT.

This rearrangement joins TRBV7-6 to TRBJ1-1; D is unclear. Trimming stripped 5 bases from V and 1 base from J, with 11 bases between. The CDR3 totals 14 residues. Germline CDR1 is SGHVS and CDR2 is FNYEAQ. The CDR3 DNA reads TGTGCCAGCAGCGTTGTTCCTGGGAACACTGAAGCTTTCTTT. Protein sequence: CASSVVPGNTEAFF.

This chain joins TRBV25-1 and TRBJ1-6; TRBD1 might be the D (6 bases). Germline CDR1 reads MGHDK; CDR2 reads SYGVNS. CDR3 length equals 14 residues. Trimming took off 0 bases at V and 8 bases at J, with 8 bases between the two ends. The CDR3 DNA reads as TGTGCCAGCAGTGAATACGCAGGGGATTCACCCCTCCACTTT. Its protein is CASSEYAGDSPLHF. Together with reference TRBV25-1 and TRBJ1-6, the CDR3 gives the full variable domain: EADIYQTPRYLVIGTGKKITLECSQTMGHDKMYWYQQDPGMELHLIHYSYGVNSTEKGDLSSESTVSRIRTEHFPLTLESARPSHTSQYLCASSEYAGDSPLHFGNGTRLTVT.

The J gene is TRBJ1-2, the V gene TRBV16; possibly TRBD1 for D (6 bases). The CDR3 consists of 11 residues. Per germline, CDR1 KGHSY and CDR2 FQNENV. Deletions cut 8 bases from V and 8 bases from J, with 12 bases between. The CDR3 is CASAIGGGYTF. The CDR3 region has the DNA TGTGCCAGCGCCATTGGGGGCGGCTACACCTTC. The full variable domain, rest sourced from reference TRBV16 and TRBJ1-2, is GEEVAQTPKHLVRGEGQKAKLYCAPIKGHSYVFWYQQVLKNEFKFLISFQNENVFDETGMPKERFSAKCLPNSPCSLEIQATKLEDSAVYFCASAIGGGYTFGSGTRLTVV.

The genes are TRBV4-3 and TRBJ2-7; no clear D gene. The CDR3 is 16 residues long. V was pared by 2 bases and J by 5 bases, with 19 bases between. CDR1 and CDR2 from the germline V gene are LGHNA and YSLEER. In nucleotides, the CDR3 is TGCGCCAGCAGCCAACTTCCGGGCCAAGAGGTGGACGAGCAGTACTTC. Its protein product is CASSQLPGQEVDEQYF.

The CDR3 DNA sequence: TGTGCCAGCAGCTTAGCGTCAGCAATCGCCGGGGAGCTGTTTTTT. This sequence encodes CASSLASAIAGELFF. The chain joins TRBV25-1 to TRBJ2-2, with D possibly TRBD2 on 5 matching bases. The length of the CDR3 is 15 residues. Germline V gives CDR1 MGHDK, CDR2 SYGVNS. V lost 6 bases and J 6 bases, leaving 17 bases between the germline ends.

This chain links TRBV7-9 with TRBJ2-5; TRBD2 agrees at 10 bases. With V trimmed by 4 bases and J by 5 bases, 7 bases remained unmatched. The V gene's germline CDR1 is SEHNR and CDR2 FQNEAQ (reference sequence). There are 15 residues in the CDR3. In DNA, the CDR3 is TGTGCCAGCAGCTCCGCTAGCGGGGGCGCTGAGACCCAGTACTTC. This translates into CASSSASGGAETQYF.

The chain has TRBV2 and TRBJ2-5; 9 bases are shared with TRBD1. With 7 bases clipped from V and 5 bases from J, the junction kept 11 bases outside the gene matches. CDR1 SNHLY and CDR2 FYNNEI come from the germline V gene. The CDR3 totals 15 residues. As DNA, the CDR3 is TGTGCCAGCATCTTGGACAGGGGAGGACGGGAGACCCAGTACTTC. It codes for CASILDRGGRETQYF.

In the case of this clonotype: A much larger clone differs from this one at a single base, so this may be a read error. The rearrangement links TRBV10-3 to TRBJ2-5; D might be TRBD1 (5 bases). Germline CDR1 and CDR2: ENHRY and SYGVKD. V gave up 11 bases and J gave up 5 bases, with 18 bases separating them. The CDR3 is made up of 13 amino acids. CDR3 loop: CAGSSTEAETQYF. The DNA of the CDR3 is TGTGCCGGCAGTTCGACAGAGGCGGAGACCCAGTACTTC.

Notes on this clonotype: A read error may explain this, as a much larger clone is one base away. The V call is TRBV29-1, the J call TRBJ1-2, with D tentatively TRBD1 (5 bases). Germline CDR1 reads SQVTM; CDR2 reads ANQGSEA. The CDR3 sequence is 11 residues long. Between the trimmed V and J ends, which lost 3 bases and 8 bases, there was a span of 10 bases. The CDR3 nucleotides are TGCAGCGTTGAGGATGGGGGAGGCTACACCTTC. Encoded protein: CSVEDGGGYTF.